These 9 T cell receptor beta chains came from one sample sequenced in a study of regulatory T cells in long-lasting Graves disease. Noted time point: persistent/refractory GD, antithyroid drugs over 5 years with positive TRAb. RNA from PBMCs was the source of the TCR library. TCR beta libraries were built with iRepertoire HTBI primers and Arm-PCR of CDR3 regions. MiXCR, run by TCRdb on the multiplex PCR reads, gives a single entry per CDR3 protein. The sample consists of about 420,000 distinct CDR3 sequences, 23% of them appearing once. The specimen comprised peripheral blood mononuclear cells (PBMCs), sampled when the disease was refractory, from a patient treated with antithyroid drugs. These TCRs come from a female donor with Graves disease.

This clonotype was observed a handful of times. J is TRBJ2-5 and V is TRBV9; D gene uncertain. Germline V gives CDR1 SGDLS, CDR2 YYNGEE. V was cut by 0 bases and J by 5 bases, with 14 bases left in between. This CDR3 has 15 amino acids. The CDR3 reads CASSVVDTLRETQYF. CDR3 DNA sequence: TGTGCCAGCAGCGTAGTAGACACCTTGAGGGAGACCCAGTACTTC.

V and J are TRBV29-1 and TRBJ1-5; perhaps TRBD1 as D (5 bases). The CDR3 is made up of 16 amino acids. Germline lookup yields CDR1 SQVTM and CDR2 ANQGSEA. Trimming removed 8 bases from V and 0 bases from J, with 20 bases in between. The CDR3 here is CSPRGTLGGSNQPQHF. For the CDR3, the DNA is TGCAGCCCTCGCGGAACTTTGGGGGGTAGCAATCAGCCCCAGCATTTT.

This clonotype was recorded a few times. The CDR3 loop reads CASTTGYQETQYF. CDR3 DNA: TGCGCCAGCACCACCGGATACCAAGAGACCCAGTACTTC. The V call is TRBV5-1, the J call TRBJ2-5, with D unresolved. The V gene lost 6 bases and the J gene lost 0 bases, with 9 bases spanning the gap. Germline V gene data show CDR1 as SGHRS and CDR2 as YFSETQ. This CDR3 has 13 residues.

The rearrangement uses TRBV3-1 and TRBJ1-2; possibly TRBD1 for D (5 bases). The CDR3 consists of 15 residues. Trimming took off 2 bases at V and 1 base at J, with 11 bases between the two ends. Germline assignment: CDR1 LGHDT and CDR2 YNNKEL (reference sequence). The CDR3 coding sequence is TGTGCCAGCAGCCAACCGGGACGGATTAACTATGGCTACACCTTC. The encoded protein is CASSQPGRINYGYTF.

This clonotype was picked up a small number of times. V and J are TRBV3-1 and TRBJ1-1; D unclear. This CDR3 has 14 residues. Germline CDR1 LGHDT, CDR2 YNNKEL (reference sequence). Trimming removed 0 bases from V and 2 bases from J, with 7 bases in between. CDR3 loop: CASSQESINTEAFF. CDR3 nucleotides: TGTGCCAGCAGCCAAGAATCAATAAACACTGAAGCTTTCTTT.

This clonotype came up many times. Written as DNA, the CDR3 is TGTGCCAGCAGCTTAGGGACTAGCTCCTACGAGCAGTACTTC. Protein sequence: CASSLGTSSYEQYF. The chain recombines TRBV7-8 with TRBJ2-7, with TRBD2 matching over 7 bases. The germline V gene encodes CDR1 SGHVS and CDR2 FQNEAQ. Unmatched junction bases numbered 0, after V lost 1 base and J lost 0 bases. The CDR3 has 14 amino acids.

This clonotype has at least ten counts. The chain couples TRBV2 to TRBJ2-7; 10 positions match TRBD2. Germline values: CDR1 SNHLY, CDR2 FYNNEI. V lost 6 bases and J lost 2; bases outside the gene matches: 7. There are 15 residues in the CDR3. As DNA, the CDR3 is TGTGCCAGCAGGGAATCTAGCGGGAGAGCCTACGAGCAGTACTTC. Protein: CASRESSGRAYEQYF. Supplemented by reference TRBV2 and TRBJ2-7, the full variable domain reads EPEVTQTPSHQVTQMGQEVILRCVPISNHLYFYWYRQILGQKVEFLVSFYNNEISEKSEIFDDQFSVERPDGSNFTLKIRSTKLEDSAMYFCASRESSGRAYEQYFGPGTRLTVT.

This clonotype appeared a few times. The chain carries TRBV19 and TRBJ2-7; D gene ambiguous. Trimming took off 3 bases at V and 5 bases at J, with 14 bases between the two ends. The germline gives CDR1 LNHDA, CDR2 SQIVND (reference sequence). This CDR3 has 14 amino acids. Here the CDR3 reads CASSILGDWHEQYF. The CDR3 DNA sequence: TGTGCCAGTAGTATTTTAGGAGATTGGCACGAGCAGTACTTC.

This clonotype appeared a single time. A read error may explain this, as a much larger clone is one base away. The chain couples TRBV5-8 to TRBJ2-2, with 15 bases fitting TRBD2. The CDR3 totals 18 residues. CDR1 is SGHTS, CDR2 YDEGEE, per germline. The CDR3 sequence: CACRSGLAGGPNTGELFF. CDR3 DNA: TGTGCCTGCAGGTCGGGACTAGCGGGAGGACCGAACACCGGGGAGCTGTTTTTT.